This is a list of T cell receptor beta chains from one sample in a study of cytomegalovirus exposure and HLA in healthy donors. Profiling relied on immunoSEQ multiplex PCR, and the TCRdb table lists in-frame clones only, not all of them. The repertoire holds approximately 100,000 clones, with more than 80% as singletons. The sample taken for sequencing was PBMCs. These receptors were obtained from a man aged 25 to 40 in good health and CMV-seronegative. Each CDR3 is given with its conserved first and last residue. Fields, in order: V gene, clone size, D gene, J gene, CDR3 DNA, CDR3 protein. The D gene is left open where the match is weak. Some rows have no size entry. The others give once, few or many, or a class for an expanded clone.

V gene: TRBV7-8; clone size: .; D gene: .; J gene: TRBJ2-1; CDR3 DNA: TGTGCCAGCAGCGAACAGCGGAGCTCCTACAATGAGCAGTTCTTC; CDR3 protein: CASSEQRSSYNEQFF
V gene: TRBV30; clone size: .; D gene: .; J gene: TRBJ2-7; CDR3 DNA: TGTGCCTGGAGTTCACGAAGGCGGAGGGAGGTAGCGTACGAGCAGTACTTC; CDR3 protein: CAWSSRRRREVAYEQYF
V gene: TRBV30; clone size: .; D gene: TRBD1; J gene: TRBJ2-2; CDR3 DNA: TGTGCCTGGAGTGTAGGGGACAGGTTACATTACTCGAACACCGGGGAGCTGTTTTTT; CDR3 protein: CAWSVGDRLHYSNTGELFF
V gene: TRBV20-1; clone size: .; D gene: .; J gene: TRBJ2-1; CDR3 DNA: TGCAGTGCTAGAGAGTGGGGCGGGCAGTTCTTC; CDR3 protein: CSAREWGGQFF
V gene: TRBV7-6; clone size: .; D gene: .; J gene: TRBJ1-1; CDR3 DNA: TGTGCCAGCAGCTTAGCAGGAGGACGAGCTTTCTTT; CDR3 protein: CASSLAGGRAFF
V gene: TRBV9; clone size: .; D gene: .; J gene: TRBJ2-5; CDR3 DNA: TGTGCCAGCAGCCCGAAGGGGCTACCCATGGAGACCCAGTACTTC; CDR3 protein: CASSPKGLPMETQYF
V gene: TRBV4-1; clone size: .; D gene: .; J gene: TRBJ1-3; CDR3 DNA: TGCGCCAGCAGCCGGGGACAACGCATTTCCTCTGGAAACACCATATATTTT; CDR3 protein: CASSRGQRISSGNTIYF
V gene: TRBV30; clone size: once; D gene: TRBD1; J gene: TRBJ2-1; CDR3 DNA: TGTGCCTGGACCGAGGGGGCCCTTGAGCAGTTCTTC; CDR3 protein: CAWTEGALEQFF
V gene: TRBV7-8; clone size: .; D gene: TRBD1; J gene: TRBJ2-2; CDR3 DNA: TGTGCCAGCAGCTTAAGAGGGGGCAGTAACACCGGGGAGCTGTTTTTT; CDR3 protein: CASSLRGGSNTGELFF
V gene: TRBV28; clone size: .; D gene: .; J gene: TRBJ2-1; CDR3 DNA: TGTGCCAGCAGTTTTGGAGGGGCCAATGAGCAGTTCTTC; CDR3 protein: CASSFGGANEQFF
V gene: TRBV15; clone size: .; D gene: .; J gene: TRBJ1-2; CDR3 DNA: TGTGCCACCAGCAGAGATCGGGACTTTCGAAATGGCTACACCTTC; CDR3 protein: CATSRDRDFRNGYTF
V gene: TRBV29-1; clone size: .; D gene: TRBD2; J gene: TRBJ2-7; CDR3 DNA: TGCAGCTTCTCGGGACTAGCGGCCTACGAGCAGTACTTC; CDR3 protein: CSFSGLAAYEQYF
V gene: TRBV30; clone size: .; D gene: TRBD2; J gene: TRBJ2-1; CDR3 DNA: TGTGCCTGGAGTGTACTAGCGGGAGGATACAAAAACTTCAATGAGCAGTTCTTC; CDR3 protein: CAWSVLAGGYKNFNEQFF
V gene: TRBV6-1; clone size: once; D gene: .; J gene: TRBJ1-6; CDR3 DNA: TGTGCCAGCAGTGTTGCCAGGGTTAATTCACCCCTCCACTTT; CDR3 protein: CASSVARVNSPLHF
V gene: TRBV14; clone size: .; D gene: .; J gene: TRBJ1-2; CDR3 DNA: TGTGCCAGCAGCATAGGCAGCGTCTATGGCTACACCTTC; CDR3 protein: CASSIGSVYGYTF
V gene: TRBV4-3; clone size: .; D gene: TRBD2; J gene: TRBJ2-7; CDR3 DNA: TGCGCCAGCAGCCAACCAAAACTAGCGGGAGGGATTTACGAGCAGTACTTC; CDR3 protein: CASSQPKLAGGIYEQYF
V gene: TRBV4-3; clone size: .; D gene: TRBD1; J gene: TRBJ1-2; CDR3 DNA: TGCGCCAGCAGCCAATCTATCCGCCGGGGGACAGGGGGTCATGGCTACACCTTC; CDR3 protein: CASSQSIRRGTGGHGYTF
V gene: TRBV27; clone size: .; D gene: .; J gene: TRBJ1-5; CDR3 DNA: TGTGCCACCAAGTCCTCAGGGTCTGGGGCAGTCAATCAGCCCCAGCATTTT; CDR3 protein: CATKSSGSGAVNQPQHF
V gene: TRBV30; clone size: .; D gene: TRBD1; J gene: TRBJ1-1; CDR3 DNA: TGTGCCTGGGGCGACAGGGTTTGGGACACTGAAGCTTTCTTT; CDR3 protein: CAWGDRVWDTEAFF
V gene: TRBV7-3; clone size: .; D gene: TRBD2; J gene: TRBJ2-1; CDR3 DNA: TGTGCCAGCAGCTGGACTAGCGGGAACAATGAGCAGTTCTTC; CDR3 protein: CASSWTSGNNEQFF
V gene: TRBV10-3; clone size: .; D gene: TRBD1; J gene: TRBJ2-2; CDR3 DNA: TGTGCCACCGGGACAGCGAACACCGGGGAGCTGTTTTTT; CDR3 protein: CATGTANTGELFF
V gene: TRBV7-2; clone size: .; D gene: .; J gene: TRBJ1-2; CDR3 DNA: TGTGCCAGCAGCTACCGAGCGGGCGGCTATGGCTACACCTTC; CDR3 protein: CASSYRAGGYGYTF
V gene: TRBV30; clone size: .; D gene: .; J gene: TRBJ2-2; CDR3 DNA: TGTGCCTGGAGTGACAGGGTGTACACCGGGGAGCTGTTTTTT; CDR3 protein: CAWSDRVYTGELFF
V gene: TRBV19; clone size: .; D gene: .; J gene: TRBJ2-7; CDR3 DNA: TGTGCCTCCGGGATGGGCTACGAGCAGTACTTC; CDR3 protein: CASGMGYEQYF
V gene: TRBV10-3; clone size: .; D gene: TRBD1; J gene: TRBJ1-1; CDR3 DNA: TGTGCCACGGGACAGGACGGAGGTTTGACTGAAGCTTTCTTT; CDR3 protein: CATGQDGGLTEAFF
V gene: TRBV18; clone size: .; D gene: TRBD2; J gene: TRBJ2-5; CDR3 DNA: TGTGCCAGCTCACCTCTAGCGGGATCGGCCCAAGAGACCCAGTACTTC; CDR3 protein: CASSPLAGSAQETQYF
V gene: TRBV30; clone size: .; D gene: .; J gene: TRBJ1-6; CDR3 DNA: TGTGCCTGGAGTGAGGGCGCTCTTAGGGGTTCACCCCTCCACTTT; CDR3 protein: CAWSEGALRGSPLHF